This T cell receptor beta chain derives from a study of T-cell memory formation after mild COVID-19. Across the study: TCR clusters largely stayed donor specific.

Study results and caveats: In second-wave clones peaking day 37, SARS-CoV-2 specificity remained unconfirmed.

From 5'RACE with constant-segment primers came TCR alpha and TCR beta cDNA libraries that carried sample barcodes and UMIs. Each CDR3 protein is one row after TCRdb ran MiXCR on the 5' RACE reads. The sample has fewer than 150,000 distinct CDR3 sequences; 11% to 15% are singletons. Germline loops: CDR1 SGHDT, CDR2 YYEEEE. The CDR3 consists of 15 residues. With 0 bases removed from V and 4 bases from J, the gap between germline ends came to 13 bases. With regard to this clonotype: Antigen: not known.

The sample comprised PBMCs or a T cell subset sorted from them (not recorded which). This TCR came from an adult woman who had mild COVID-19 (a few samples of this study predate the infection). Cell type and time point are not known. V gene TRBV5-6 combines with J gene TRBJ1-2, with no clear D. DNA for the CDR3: TGTGCCAGCAGCTTGGGCCAGTGGACGACCTATGGCTACACCTTC. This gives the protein CASSLGQWTTYGYTF.